This TCR beta chain was found in a study of T cells after posttransplantation cyclophosphamide (TCRdb year 2016). Context from the whole study: The study tracked T cell repertoire reconstitution by TRB sequencing after myeloablative bone marrow transplantation using posttransplantation cyclophosphamide as GVHD prophylaxis. Samples from around 40 PTCy-treated patients and 16 related bone marrow donors of those patients were subjected to antigen receptor sequencing. Because TRA and TRB clonality correlated tightly in 10 or so samples, later TCR analyses were limited to TRB. Up to roughly 3 additional blood samples from 2 to 5.2 years after transplant were also TRB-sequenced in 3 patients, as was pretransplant blood from 4 patients. TRB sequencing was performed on blood from all 35 or so PTCy patients with 1-year posttransplant specimens. Public TRB sequences were searched against a database of over 3,000 sequences associated with responses to pathogens, tumor antigens, self-antigens and alloantigens. Study-wide conclusions, independent of this receptor: Across around 48 patients, recipient CMV seropositivity and CMV reactivation were highly associated with TRB clonality; PTCy diversity was similar to CNI/methotrexate controls. Donor-recipient similarity was low at 1-2 months but increased during the first year, and donor CD8+ memory clones often dominated later blood repertoires. The TRB repertoires of T cells infiltrating skin or the GI tract showed only limited overlap with the TRB repertoires found in blood.

On the day of marrow donation, related bone marrow donors gave peripheral blood samples. Peripheral blood and bone marrow mononuclear cells were isolated by Ficoll-Hypaque density centrifugation and cryopreserved. This clone was counted once. The antigen this receptor binds is unknown. Qualities for individual bases were not recorded, and no much larger clone is one base off. TRB sequencing was run on genomic DNA with either the immunoSEQ assay at survey resolution or the hsTCRB kit. Processing in the source paper ran as follows. The immunoSEQ software was used for initial read processing, and the LymphoSeq R package was used for repertoire analyses. Clonality was calculated as 1 minus normalized Shannon entropy, and the Gini coefficient was also calculated for each TRB dataset. To infer phenotypes in unsorted samples, TRB sequences from sorted subsets of the recipient or donor were mapped onto unsorted samples from the same recipient. The table was pulled from immuneACCESS by TCRdb, which kept in-frame rearrangements only. Such tables lose some clones; where checked, under half of the loss comes from unresolved V genes, and the rest has no known cause. From that table come the V and J calls and clone size; the DNA was used to work out D and trimming. The sample records about 66,000 clones, around 93% of which are singletons. The ten largest clonotypes hold roughly 3% of the sample.

The receptor's source is a woman aged 25 to 39 in good health and a related stem cell transplant donor. The sample taken for sequencing was PBMCs.

The nucleotide sequence is TGTGCCAGCAGTTTGCGGGGCGGGGGCTCCTACGAGCAGTACTTC. Translated, this is CASSLRGGGSYEQYF. The chain joins TRBV28 to TRBJ2-7, with 7 middle bases fitting TRBD2. The CDR3 sequence holds 15 residues, the cysteine and phenylalanine included. This entry keeps only the CDR3 DNA: 45 bases, framed from base 1. CDR1 and CDR2 were assigned from the germline V gene as MDHEN and SYDVKM. After removal of 3 bases from V and 0 bases from J, the junction retains 5 bases not matched to a gene.